The entry that follows covers one T cell receptor (beta chain) sequence. The antigen it binds to is not known. Base qualities were left out, and no much larger clone turns up one base away. This specimen belongs to a study of cytomegalovirus exposure and HLA in healthy donors (dated by TCRdb to about 2017). At the level of the whole study: An earlier analysis of around 600 of the donors reported roughly 270 Gb of sequence data and roughly 100 million unique TCR beta sequences from 190 million or so T cells. Among some 400 genotyped donors of the cohort, an average of about 240,000 unique TCR beta nucleotide sequences were sequenced per donor, roughly a sixth of them non-productive. Besides the first cohort of more than 650 subjects, a separate validation cohort made up of 120 different subjects was used. The study profiled the T cell repertoires of around 700 subjects by immunosequencing and related them to cytomegalovirus serostatus. Because of strong linkage in the cohort, roughly five DR-DQ haplotypes were treated as single units for association and clustering. To decide whether each TCR beta V gene segment behaved as functional or pseudogenic, an earlier analysis of some 540 of the donors relied on high-throughput TCR beta sequencing. Typing coverage differed by locus: A, B, C, DRB1 and DQB1 were typed in roughly 620-630 donors, DQA1 in about 500, DPA1 in over 600, and DPB1 in 472. Every repertoire in the discovery cohort had been generated on one and the same sequencing platform. Genome-wide SNP genotypes for about 60% of the roughly 700 donors were used in a later genetic analysis, which treated that subset as a discovery cohort. Rather than using new phenotypic data, the later analysis identified candidate immune exposures from TCR beta sequences and from how often those sequences occurred across donors. Donor age, sex, ethnicity and CMV serostatus were compiled together with the repertoire data. An early release covering roughly 600 HLA-typed donors comprised roughly 300 gigabases of sequencing data and about 90 million unique TCR sequences. To predict cytomegalovirus infection status, the study brought together high-throughput TCR immunosequencing, statistical association of individual TCRs with disease status, and machine learning. Of the roughly 410 genotyped donors, 70% to 90% were placed in the genetic ancestry cluster associated with self-reported Caucasian donors. The study aimed to test whether signatures of past pathogen exposure could be identified by cataloging public T cell receptors. Class I and class II HLA loci were covered by the typing at four-digit resolution. A later analysis re-examined previously published TCR beta repertoires from 600 to 700 donors and added high-resolution HLA genotyping to investigate patterns of TCR occurrence. What the research found in general, with its limitations: Correlated functional status among segregating V segments might be attributable to linkage disequilibrium, but an unknown experimental factor could not be ruled out. In vitro tests confirmed that a few of the cytomegalovirus-associated TCR beta chains recognize cytomegalovirus antigens. The classifier was reported to diagnose cytomegalovirus status with high specificity and sensitivity in both the original and validation cohorts. Roughly uniform sequencing depth across donors was assumed in presence/absence analyses, although this assumption may not hold. Compared with the roughly 700-donor mean, donors in an Asian-associated ancestry cluster had fewer N-insertions in productive TCRs, according to a later genetic analysis. In a later analysis, HLA-associated TCR beta chains were found to be more clonally expanded and to have lower generation probabilities than equally common non-associated chains. Broadly in line with IMGT annotations, most TCR beta V segments showed up in productive rearrangements about 87% or about 30% of the time in an earlier analysis of 587 of the donors. In the study, 150 to 200 TCR beta chains were listed as associated with cytomegalovirus. A further reported finding was that TCR beta sequences accurately predicted the HLA-A and HLA-B alleles for most subjects in the first cohort. According to the authors, the approach could potentially be generalized to other disease states and immunological phenotypes. According to a later analysis, parvovirus B19, influenza, CMV and Epstein-Barr virus appeared linked to several top co-occurrence clusters. When HLA alleles, especially DR and DQ, strongly co-occurred, TCR associations were difficult to assign to individual alleles. In a later analysis, 16,951 TCR beta sequences were associated with specific HLA alleles at a false discovery rate of 0.05. According to a later analysis, most CMV-associated TCR beta chains appeared to be HLA-restricted, and the HLA associations seemed to be driven largely by CMV exposure. CMV serostatus was the only immune exposure information available for the cohort. Because counts were too low, roughly 18 rarely observed V segments, including chromosome 9 orphons, were left out of the earlier analysis of roughly 600 of the donors. In a later analysis, TCR association rates were found to vary across HLA loci, with the most associated TCRs seen for DRB1 alleles and the fewest for HLA-C alleles. A cluster of highly shared sequence variants was judged likely to represent a technical artifact of the sequencing pipeline. Because HLA typing was missing for some donors at each locus, association tests included only the typed subset. The cohort was sequenced for TCR beta chains only, and without alpha or paired-chain data the features that could be detected were limited. Most TCR sequences were observed very rarely across donors, whereas some public TCRs were present in many individuals. V-gene and J-gene trimming of TCR beta chains was associated with a missense DCLRE1C variant in a later genetic analysis, and the association was replicated in an independent cohort.

The cohort comprised fewer than 700 healthy bone marrow donors. Cohort members were all nominally healthy when sampled, although unrecorded immune exposures were likely present. The donor was CMV seronegative and belonged to the group of 352 seronegative cohort members. A peripheral blood sample was provided by each donor, and peripheral blood mononuclear cells were used for TCR beta sequencing. The Qiagen DNeasy Blood Extraction Kit was used to extract genomic DNA from the blood cell samples. Library method: the immunoSEQ multiplex PCR assay. The multiplex PCR relied on a mix of 60 forward primers for TCR Vbeta segments and 13 reverse primers for TCR Jbeta segments. The CDR3 region of rearranged TCR beta genes was amplified from genomic DNA with a multiplex PCR assay. On the Illumina HiSeq System, the amplified TCR beta libraries were sequenced as 87-base-pair reads. Processing in the source paper ran as follows. In a later analysis, 80 million or so unique TCR beta chains were counted across the 500 to 700 repertoires, and roughly 11 million of these chains were shared by at least two donors. Raw reads were error-corrected and collapsed into unique sequences by a nearest-neighbor algorithm in which closely related sequences were merged to remove PCR and sequencing errors. Alignment of CDR3 sequences to IMGT reference sequences was used to assign V, D and J gene segments. For a sequence to be retained, a match of at least six nucleotides was required to both a V gene segment and a J gene segment. Rearrangements were classified as productive when the CDR3 lacked stop codons and remained in frame with V and J, and all other rearrangements were classified as non-productive. CDR3 was defined according to IMGT convention as the region running from the second conserved V-encoded cysteine to the conserved J-encoded phenylalanine. The earlier analysis of 500 to 600 of the donors excluded sequences that lacked an unambiguous match to a single V gene segment. In an earlier analysis of 587 of the donors, V segments were called functional above 56.7% productive rearrangements and were called segregating when the between-donor standard deviation exceeded 5%. A statistical classification framework was built to diagnose cytomegalovirus status from the catalog of TCR beta chain sequences. In a later analysis, TCR nucleotide sequences were compared against IMGT/GENE-DB human TR gene sequences so that V and J genes could be assigned. Using the TCRdist pipeline, a later analysis assigned CDR3 sequences along with most-parsimonious VDJ recombination scenarios. In a later analysis, each TCR beta chain was defined by its CDR3 amino acid sequence together with its V-gene family, and reads lacking a unique V-gene family were excluded. In a later analysis, 450 to 600 highly shared, low-generation-probability nucleotide sequences were removed to address suspected cross-contamination and a sequencing artifact. For each public chain, a later analysis derived a clonal expansion index from normalized ranks of inferred template counts within each repertoire. A later analysis computed generation probabilities with a VDJ recombination model fitted to out-of-frame rearrangements, and checked the results against IGoR. A later analysis scored TCR-TCR, TCR-HLA and TCR-CMV co-occurrence with hypergeometric tests, applying a repertoire-size bias correction to TCR pairs. In a later analysis, false discovery rates were estimated by permuting HLA or CMV assignments 20 times. A later analysis grouped co-occurring TCRs with DBSCAN, adding TCRdist sequence similarity when clustering within HLA-allele-positive subsets. For co-occurrence clustering, repertoires with fewer than 30,000 or more than 120,000 public chains were excluded, along with about five repertoires with anomalous nucleotide sharing. In TCRdb, the immuneACCESS table is reduced to in-frame sequences with V and J assigned. These tables do not hold every clone; where another copy was compared, an unresolved V gene accounts for under half, and the others remain unexplained. V and J calls and clone size are as listed in that table; D and trimming were resolved from the DNA. The sample table contains more than 100,000 clones; only one count was recorded for 15% to 19% of them. 1.9% of the sample rests with the top ten.

The sample was PBMCs. The TCR was taken from a woman aged 18-35 years in good health and CMV-seronegative.

The CDR3 protein sequence reads: CASSPGQGVSPLHF. The sequence in DNA is TGTGCCAGCTCACCAGGGCAGGGTGTATCACCCCTCCACTTT. Here the chain combines TRBV18 and TRBJ1-6; perhaps TRBD1 is the D gene, with 5 bases matching. The CDR3, cysteine through phenylalanine, is 14 amino acids long. CDR3 DNA only is kept here, 42 bases in frame from base 1. V is clipped by 2 bases and J by 10 bases, and the sequence between their germline boundaries is 12 bases long. Based on the germline V gene, the CDR1 and CDR2 sequences are KGHSH and LQKENI.